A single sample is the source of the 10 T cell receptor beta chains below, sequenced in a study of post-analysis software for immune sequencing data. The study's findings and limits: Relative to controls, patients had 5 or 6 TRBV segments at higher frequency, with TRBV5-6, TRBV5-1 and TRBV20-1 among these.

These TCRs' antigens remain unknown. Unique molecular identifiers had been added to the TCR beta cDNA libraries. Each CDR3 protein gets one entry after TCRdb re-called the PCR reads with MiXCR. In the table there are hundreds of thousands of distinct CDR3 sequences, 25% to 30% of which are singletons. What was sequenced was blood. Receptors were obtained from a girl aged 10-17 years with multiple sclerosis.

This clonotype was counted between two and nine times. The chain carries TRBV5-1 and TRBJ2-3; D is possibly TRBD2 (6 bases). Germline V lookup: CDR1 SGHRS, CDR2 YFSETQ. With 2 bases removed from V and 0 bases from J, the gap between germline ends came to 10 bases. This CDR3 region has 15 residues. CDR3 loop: CASSFGTLSTDTQYF. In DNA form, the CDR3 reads TGCGCCAGCAGCTTCGGGACTCTCAGCACAGATACGCAGTATTTT.

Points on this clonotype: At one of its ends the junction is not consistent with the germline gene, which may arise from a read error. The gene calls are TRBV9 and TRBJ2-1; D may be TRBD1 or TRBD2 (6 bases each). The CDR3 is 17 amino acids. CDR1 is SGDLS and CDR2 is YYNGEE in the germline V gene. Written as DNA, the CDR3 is TGTGCCAGCAGCCCACACGGAGGGGGGAGCTCCTACAATGGGCAGTTCTTC. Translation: CASSPHGGGSSYNGQFF. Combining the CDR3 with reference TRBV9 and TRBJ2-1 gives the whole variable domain DSGVTQTPKHLITATGQRVTLRCSPRSGDLSVYWYQQSLDQGLQFLIQYYNGEERAKGNILERFSAQQFPDLHSELNLSSLELGDSALYFCASSPHGGGSSYNGQFFGPGTRLTVL.

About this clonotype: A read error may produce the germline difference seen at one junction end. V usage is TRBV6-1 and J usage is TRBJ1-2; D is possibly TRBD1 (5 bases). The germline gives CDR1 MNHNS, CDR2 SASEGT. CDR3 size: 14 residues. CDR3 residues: CARSEADGGYGYTF. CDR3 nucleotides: TGTGCCCGCAGTGAAGCCGATGGGGGCTATGGCTACACCTTC.

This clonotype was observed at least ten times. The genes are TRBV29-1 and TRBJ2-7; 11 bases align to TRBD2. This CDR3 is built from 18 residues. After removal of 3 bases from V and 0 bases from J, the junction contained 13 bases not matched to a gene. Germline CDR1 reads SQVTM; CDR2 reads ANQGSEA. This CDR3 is CSVDLPGTSGPSSYEQYF. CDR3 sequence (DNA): TGCAGCGTTGACTTGCCCGGGACTAGCGGCCCAAGCTCCTACGAGCAGTACTTC.

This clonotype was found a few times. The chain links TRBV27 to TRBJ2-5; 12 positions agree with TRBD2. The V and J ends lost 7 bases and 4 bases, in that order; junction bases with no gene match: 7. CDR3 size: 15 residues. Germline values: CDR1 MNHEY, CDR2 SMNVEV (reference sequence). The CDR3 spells CASNPSGGAGETQYF. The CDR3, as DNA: TGTGCCAGCAACCCTAGCGGGGGGGCGGGAGAGACCCAGTACTTC.

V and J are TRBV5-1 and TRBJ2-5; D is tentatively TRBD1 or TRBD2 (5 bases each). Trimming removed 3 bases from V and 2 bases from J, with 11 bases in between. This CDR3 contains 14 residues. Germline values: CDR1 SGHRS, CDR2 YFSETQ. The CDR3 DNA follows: TGCGCCAGCAGCTGGGGGTTTGTTCAAGAGACCCAGTACTTC. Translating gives CASSWGFVQETQYF.

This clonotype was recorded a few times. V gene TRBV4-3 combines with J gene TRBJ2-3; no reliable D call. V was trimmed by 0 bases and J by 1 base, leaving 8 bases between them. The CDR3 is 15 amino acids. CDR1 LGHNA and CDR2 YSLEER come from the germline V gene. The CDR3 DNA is TGCGCCAGCAGCCAAGATTCGGATCGCACAGATACGCAGTATTTT. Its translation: CASSQDSDRTDTQYF.

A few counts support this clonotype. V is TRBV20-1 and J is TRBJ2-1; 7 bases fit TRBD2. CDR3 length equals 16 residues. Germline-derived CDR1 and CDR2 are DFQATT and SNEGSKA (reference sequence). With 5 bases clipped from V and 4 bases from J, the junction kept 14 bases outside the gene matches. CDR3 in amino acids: CSALPLRAGAYNEQFF. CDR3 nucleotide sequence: TGCAGTGCTCTTCCCCTCAGGGCGGGAGCTTACAATGAGCAGTTCTTC.

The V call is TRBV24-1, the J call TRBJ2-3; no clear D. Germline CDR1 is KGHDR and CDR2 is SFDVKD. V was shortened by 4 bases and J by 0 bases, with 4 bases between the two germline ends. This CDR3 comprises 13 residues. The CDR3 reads CATSEDSTDTQYF. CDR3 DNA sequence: TGTGCCACCAGTGAGGACAGCACAGATACGCAGTATTTT.

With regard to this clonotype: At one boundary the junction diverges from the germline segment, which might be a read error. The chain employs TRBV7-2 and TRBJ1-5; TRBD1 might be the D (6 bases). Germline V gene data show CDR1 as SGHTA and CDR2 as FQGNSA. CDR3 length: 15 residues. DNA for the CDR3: TGTGCCAGCAGCTTGCGGGGGCAGGTGAATCAGCCCAAGCATTTT. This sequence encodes CASSLRGQVNQPKHF.